These T cell receptor beta chains were read from a single sample in a study of control samples from healthy donors and cancer patients. Sequencing used immunoSEQ multiplex PCR; TCRdb keeps in-frame clones, though not all of them. The data show some 140,000 clones, approximately 90% seen once. What was sequenced was blood. The receptor source for this set is a woman between 25 and 40 years old in good health. Each CDR3 is given with its conserved first and last residue. Fields, in order: J gene, D gene, CDR3 length, V gene, clone size, CDR3 DNA, CDR3 protein. The D gene is left open where the match is weak. Rows give clone size only sometimes, using once, few, many, or a class for an expanded clone.

>TRBJ2-1|.|16|TRBV7-2|.
TGTGCCAGCAGCCCCCGGGCCAGGGGCGATTACAATGAGCAGTTCTTC
CASSPRARGDYNEQFF
>TRBJ2-3|TRBD2|17|TRBV5-1|.
TGCGCCAGCAGCTTGGGGGGTAGCGGGAGTACAACAGATACGCAGTATTTT
CASSLGGSGSTTDTQYF
>TRBJ2-3|TRBD2|15|TRBV9|.
TGTGCCAGCAGCGTTCTCCTAGCGGGAGTGGATACGCAGTATTTT
CASSVLLAGVDTQYF
>TRBJ1-6|.|15|TRBV6-5|.
TGTGCCAGCACCCCCGGCGGGCTAGGGAGATCACCCCTCCACTTT
CASTPGGLGRSPLHF
>TRBJ1-2|.|14|TRBV7-9|.
TGTGCCAGCAGCTCCACCCCGGTAGGGGACGGCTACACCTTC
CASSSTPVGDGYTF
>TRBJ2-5|.|13|TRBV12-3/TRBV12-4|.
TGTGCCAGCAGTTTCGTCAGTCAAGAGACCCAGTACTTC
CASSFVSQETQYF
>TRBJ2-2|TRBD2|14|TRBV6-5|.
TGTGCCAGCAGGGTCGGGGGGGTCACCGGGGAGCTGTTTTTT
CASRVGGVTGELFF
>TRBJ2-5|.|12|TRBV29-1|.
TGCAGCGTTGAGCTGACTAAAGAGACCCAGTACTTC
CSVELTKETQYF
>TRBJ2-1|TRBD2|14|TRBV11-3|.
TGTGCCAGCAGCTTAGCGGGAGGGAACGATGAGCAGTTCTTC
CASSLAGGNDEQFF
>TRBJ1-4|.|16|TRBV30|.
TGTGCCTGGAGTGTCCCCCCGGGGGCGACTAATGAAAAACTGTTTTTT
CAWSVPPGATNEKLFF
>TRBJ2-5|TRBD2|16|TRBV7-3|.
TGTGCCAGCAGCGACGGAGGACTAGCGGGAAAAGAGACCCAGTACTTC
CASSDGGLAGKETQYF
>TRBJ2-3|.|16|TRBV5-5|.
TGTGCCAGCAGCGGGGGTTGGTCCAGAAACACAGATACGCAGTATTTT
CASSGGWSRNTDTQYF
>TRBJ2-2|.|12|TRBV24-1|.
TGTGCCACCGGGGAGGACACCGGGGAGCTGTTTTTT
CATGEDTGELFF
>TRBJ1-2|TRBD1|15|TRBV28|.
TGTGCCACCCGACAGGGCAGTACTAAAATCCATGGCTACACCTTC
CATRQGSTKIHGYTF
>TRBJ1-2|.|12|TRBV10-1|.
TGCGCCAGCAGTCCGGGAAACTATGGCTACACCTTC
CASSPGNYGYTF
>TRBJ2-7|.|14|TRBV10-3|once
TGTGCCATCAGTGACGGTGTCCAGACCTACGAGCAGTACTTC
CAISDGVQTYEQYF
>TRBJ1-2|TRBD1|13|TRBV29-1|.
TGCAGCGTTGAAAAGACAGGGGTCGATGGCTACACCTTC
CSVEKTGVDGYTF
>TRBJ1-6|.|16|TRBV5-6|.
TGTGCCAGCAGCTTGCTTGCAGGGGTGGAAAATTCACCCCTCCACTTT
CASSLLAGVENSPLHF
>TRBJ2-1|TRBD2|13|TRBV6-6|.
TGTGCCACCGCCGGGACTAGCGCCAATGAGCAGTTCTTC
CATAGTSANEQFF
>TRBJ2-4|TRBD1|14|TRBV28|.
TGTGCCACCCTAACAGACAGGGACAAAAACATTCAGTACTTC
CATLTDRDKNIQYF